This TCR beta chain stems from a study of tissue T cells after allogeneic stem cell transplantation. Germline assignment: CDR1 NSHNY and CDR2 SYGAGN. This CDR3 spans 13 amino acids. The V and J ends lost 0 bases and 3 bases respectively, with 7 bases between them. Remarks on this clone: Antigen specificity is unknown. Gene names and germline refer to mouse. Coverage ceases 1 residue before the CDR3 finishes, and the germline J gene fills in the end.

Study observations and caveats: Only a limited share of tissue TCRs appeared in blood or spleen.

The repertoire was sequenced with immunoSEQ multiplex PCR; TCRdb's copy has only in-frame clones and lacks some. Of just over 20,000 clones in the sample, around 63% are singletons; the top ten hold approximately 0.42%. The material sequenced was blood. The TCR comes from a female BALB/c mouse in good health. The mice in this strain carry MHC haplotype H2-d. The chain has TRBV13-1 and TRBJ2-7; a weak D match, TRBD1 (6 bases). Partial CDR3 DNA: TGTGCCAGCAGTGATGGGGACAACTATGAACAGTAC. It specifies CASSDGDNYEQY. The whole CDR3 is CASSDGDNYEQYF.